The 2 T cell receptor beta chains given below trace back to one sample, sequenced in a study of read filtering for tumor transcriptome and immune sequencing. Molecular barcoded adaptors covering alpha/delta and beta/gamma chains were used on 400 to 450 ng RNA. TCRdb ran MiXCR on the reads and lists one entry per CDR3 protein. Here the sample spans roughly 93,000 distinct CDR3 sequences, 20% to 25% being singletons. Sequences were obtained from a population of CD138-negative cells sorted from bone marrow. The source is a donor older than 35 with multiple myeloma.

This clonotype has just a few counts. The chain links TRBV11-1 to TRBJ2-7; 7 nucleotides line up with TRBD2. This CDR3 spans 15 amino acids. Germline CDR1 reads SGHAT; CDR2 reads FQDESV (reference sequence). Losses at the gene ends were 5 bases for V and 0 bases for J; bases not matched to a gene: 7. The DNA of the CDR3 is TGTGCCAGCAGCCCAGCGGGGCAGGTCTCCTACGAGCAGTACTTC. As protein: CASSPAGQVSYEQYF.

This rearrangement joins TRBV7-9 to TRBJ1-5, with unresolved D. Germline loops: CDR1 SEHNR, CDR2 FQNEAQ (reference sequence). The CDR3 totals 12 residues. The V end lost 1 base, the J end lost 11 bases, and 9 bases lay between the germline ends. The chain's CDR3 is CASSLGHSSQHF. As DNA, the CDR3 is TGTGCCAGCAGCTTAGGCCATAGTTCCCAGCATTTT.